A selection of T cell receptor beta chains follows, all from one sample in a study of Ad26.COV2.S vaccination and SARS-CoV-2 variants. Assay used: immunoSEQ multiplex PCR; TCRdb lists only in-frame clones, some missing. The sample contains approximately 450,000 clones, about nine tenths of which appear only once. The specimen comprised peripheral blood, sampled in a trial of Ad26.COV2.S vaccine versus placebo. These receptors all stem from a person between 18 and 60 years old who received the Ad26.COV2.S COVID-19 vaccine or a placebo. Both conserved end residues are part of each CDR3. Fields, in order: D gene, V gene, clone size, J gene, CDR3 protein, CDR3 DNA. D genes are given only for firm matches. Only some rows state a clone size, as once, few, many or a class for expanded clones.

.	TRBV4-1	.	TRBJ2-1	CASSQEKGGLQDNEQFF	TGCGCCAGCAGCCAGGAAAAGGGAGGACTACAGGACAATGAGCAGTTCTTC
.	TRBV7-2	.	TRBJ1-1	CASRTSLVGRTEAFF	TGTGCCAGCAGGACCTCCCTGGTTGGGCGCACTGAAGCTTTCTTT
TRBD2	TRBV29-1	.	TRBJ2-3	CSVEGWTSEEYF	TGCAGCGTTGAAGGTTGGACTAGCGAGGAGTATTTT
.	TRBV7-2	.	TRBJ2-7	CASSGRESPYEQYF	TGTGCCAGCAGCGGTCGGGAGTCCCCATACGAGCAGTACTTC
TRBD2	TRBV30	.	TRBJ2-1	CAWSRTSGSNEQFF	TGTGCCTGGAGCAGGACTAGCGGGAGCAATGAGCAGTTCTTC
.	TRBV30	.	TRBJ2-3	CAWSVQNTDTQYF	TGTGCCTGGAGTGTACAGAACACAGATACGCAGTATTTT
.	TRBV11-3	.	TRBJ2-1	CASSLGGISYNEQFF	TGTGCCAGCAGCTTAGGGGGGATCTCCTACAATGAGCAGTTCTTC
TRBD1	TRBV18	.	TRBJ2-7	CASSAGTGADIYEQYF	TGTGCCAGCTCAGCCGGGACAGGGGCGGACATTTACGAGCAGTACTTC
.	TRBV7-9	.	TRBJ1-1	CASSLAGLGAFF	TGTGCCAGCAGCTTAGCCGGGTTAGGAGCTTTCTTT
.	TRBV19	.	TRBJ2-7	CASSIDSGRYEQYF	TGTGCCAGTAGTATAGATTCAGGACGCTACGAGCAGTACTTC
.	TRBV2	.	TRBJ2-1	CASSEGGPGFNNEQFF	TGTGCCAGCAGCGAGGGGGGGCCAGGGTTTAACAATGAGCAGTTCTTC
.	TRBV28	.	TRBJ1-5	CASSLTPSNQPQHF	TGTGCCAGCAGTTTAACCCCCAGCAATCAGCCCCAGCATTTT
TRBD2	TRBV9	once	TRBJ2-1	CASSQTSATYNEQFF	TGTGCCAGCAGCCAGACTAGCGCTACCTACAATGAGCAGTTCTTC
TRBD2	TRBV5-5	.	TRBJ2-3	CASSLGLAGNTDTQYF	TGTGCCAGCAGCTTGGGACTAGCGGGAAACACAGATACGCAGTATTTT
TRBD1	TRBV6-6	.	TRBJ2-3	CAASGGDRGTDTQYF	TGTGCCGCCTCAGGGGGTGATAGAGGCACAGATACGCAGTATTTT
.	TRBV5-4	.	TRBJ1-3	CASSLEGGLGNTIYF	TGTGCCAGCAGCTTGGAGGGGGGGCTTGGAAACACCATATATTTT
TRBD2	TRBV28	once	TRBJ2-5	CASSFPGTTQETQYF	TGTGCCAGCAGTTTTCCCGGGACTACTCAAGAGACCCAGTACTTC
.	TRBV7-2	.	TRBJ1-6	CASSLAVNNSPLHF	TGTGCCAGCAGCCTCGCCGTAAATAATTCACCCCTCCACTTT
.	TRBV29-1	.	TRBJ1-1	CSVLGRNTEAFF	TGCAGCGTCCTAGGACGGAACACTGAAGCTTTCTTT
.	TRBV15	.	TRBJ1-2	CATSRLGAYGYTF	TGTGCCACCAGCAGACTCGGGGCCTATGGCTACACCTTC
TRBD1	TRBV27	.	TRBJ2-7	CASSPLGQGSGSYEQYF	TGTGCCAGCAGTCCACTGGGACAGGGCTCAGGCTCCTACGAGCAGTACTTC
.	TRBV7-2	.	TRBJ1-2	CASSQRAGPHGYTF	TGTGCCAGCAGCCAGAGGGCAGGACCTCATGGCTACACCTTC
.	TRBV7-8	.	TRBJ2-5	CASSFTDEETQYF	TGTGCCAGCAGCTTTACGGACGAAGAGACCCAGTACTTC
.	TRBV4-1	.	TRBJ2-7	CASSQHGRVGGGYEQYF	TGCGCCAGCAGCCAACATGGGAGGGTAGGGGGCGGGTACGAGCAGTACTTC
TRBD1	TRBV19	.	TRBJ2-7	CASSAYRGPNYEQYF	TGTGCCAGTAGTGCATACAGGGGGCCCAATTACGAGCAGTACTTC
.	TRBV14	.	TRBJ1-3	CASRYASGNTIYF	TGTGCCAGCAGGTACGCTTCTGGAAACACCATATATTTT
.	TRBV7-9	few	TRBJ2-2	CASSLTGELFF	TGTGCCAGCAGCTTAACCGGGGAGCTGTTTTTT